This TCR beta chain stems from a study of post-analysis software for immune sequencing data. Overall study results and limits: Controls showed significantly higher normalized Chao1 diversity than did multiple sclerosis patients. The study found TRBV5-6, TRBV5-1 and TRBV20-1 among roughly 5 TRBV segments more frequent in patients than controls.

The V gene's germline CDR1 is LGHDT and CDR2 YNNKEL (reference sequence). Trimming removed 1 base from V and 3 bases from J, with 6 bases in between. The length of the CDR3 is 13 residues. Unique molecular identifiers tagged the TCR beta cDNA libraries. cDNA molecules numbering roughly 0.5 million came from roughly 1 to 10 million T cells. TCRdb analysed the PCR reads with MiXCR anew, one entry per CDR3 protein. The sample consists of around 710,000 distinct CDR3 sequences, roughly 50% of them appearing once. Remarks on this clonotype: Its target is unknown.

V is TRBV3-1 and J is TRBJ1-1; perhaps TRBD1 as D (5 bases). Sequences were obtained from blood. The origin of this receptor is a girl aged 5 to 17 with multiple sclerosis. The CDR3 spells CASSQVRDTEAFF. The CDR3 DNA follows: TGTGCCAGCAGCCAAGTCAGGGACACTGAAGCTTTCTTT. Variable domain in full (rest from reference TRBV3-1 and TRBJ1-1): DTAVSQTPKYLVTQMGNDKSIKCEQNLGHDTMYWYKQDSKKFLKIMFSYNNKELIINETVPNRFSPKSPDKAHLNLHINSLELGDSAVYFCASSQVRDTEAFFGQGTRLTVV.